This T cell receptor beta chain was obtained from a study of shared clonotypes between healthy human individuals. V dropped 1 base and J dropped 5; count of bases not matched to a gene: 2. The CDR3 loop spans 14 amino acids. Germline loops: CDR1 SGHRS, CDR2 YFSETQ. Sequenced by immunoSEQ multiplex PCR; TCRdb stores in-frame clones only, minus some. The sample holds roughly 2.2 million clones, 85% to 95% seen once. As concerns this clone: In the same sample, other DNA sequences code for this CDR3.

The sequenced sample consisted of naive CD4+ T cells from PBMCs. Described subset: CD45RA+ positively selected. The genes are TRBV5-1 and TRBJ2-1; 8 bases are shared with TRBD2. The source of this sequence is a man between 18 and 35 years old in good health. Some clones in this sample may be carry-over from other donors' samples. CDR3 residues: CASSLTSGDNEQFF. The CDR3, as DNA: TGCGCCAGCAGCTTGACTAGCGGTGACAATGAGCAGTTCTTC. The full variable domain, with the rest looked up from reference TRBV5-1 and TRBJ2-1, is KAGVTQTPRYLIKTRGQQVTLSCSPISGHRSVSWYQQTPGQGLQFLFEYFSETQRNKGNFPGRFSGRQFSNSRSEMNVSTLELGDSALYLCASSLTSGDNEQFFGPGTRLTVL.